The 15 T cell receptor beta chains reported below all come from one sample, sequenced in a study of T cell responses to AZD1222 COVID-19 vaccine. Here immunoSEQ multiplex PCR was the method, and the copy in TCRdb shows in-frame clones only, minus some. The sample records 140,000 to 150,000 clones, 85% to 90% being singletons. The sequences come from peripheral blood, collected on day 0 of AZD1222 vaccination. These receptor sequences come from an adult in good health.

The V gene is TRBV19, the J gene TRBJ2-7; D might be TRBD1 or TRBD2, each matching 5 bases. The CDR3 runs to 15 residues. The ends were cut back, 4 bases at V and 3 bases at J, with 16 bases in the middle. Germline CDR1 reads LNHDA; CDR2 reads SQIVND (reference sequence). The CDR3 coding sequence is TGTGCCAGTAGTACCCCGGGGCGGGCCGACTACGAGCAGTACTTC. Its protein product is CASSTPGRADYEQYF.

The chain recombines TRBV30 with TRBJ1-5; tentatively, D is TRBD1 (5 bases). Germline V gene lookup returns CDR1 GTSNPN and CDR2 SVGIG (reference sequence). The V end lost 5 bases, the J end lost 4 bases, and 18 bases lay between the germline ends. CDR3 length: 15 residues. CDR3 sequence reads: CAWSPAGAGNQPQHF. The DNA for the CDR3 is TGTGCCTGGTCGCCTGCTGGGGCCGGGAATCAGCCCCAGCATTTT.

The chain links TRBV28 to TRBJ1-4; D uncertain. Germline V gene sequence: CDR1 MDHEN, CDR2 SYDVKM. Trimming pared 3 bases from V and 5 bases from J, leaving 13 bases between. The CDR3 consists of 15 residues. CDR3 region: CASSFFRTGNEKLFF. In nucleotides, the CDR3 is TGTGCCAGCAGTTTTTTTCGTACGGGCAATGAAAAACTGTTTTTT. The whole variable domain, filled in from reference TRBV28 and TRBJ1-4, reads DVKVTQSSRYLVKRTGEKVFLECVQDMDHENMFWYRQDPGLGLRLIYFSYDVKMKEKGDIPEGYSVSREKKERFSLILESASTNQTSMYLCASSFFRTGNEKLFFGSGTQLSVL.

CDR3 DNA sequence: TGTGCCAGCAGCTCTTTTGAGCGGGGGCGGAATGAGCAGTTCTTC. Encoded protein: CASSSFERGRNEQFF. The gene calls are TRBV5-4 and TRBJ2-1; 8 nucleotides agree with TRBD2. Looked up from germline, CDR1 is SGHNT and CDR2 is YYREEE (reference sequence). The CDR3 is made up of 15 amino acids. Unmatched junction bases numbered 9, after V lost 3 bases and J lost 7 bases.

V and J are TRBV7-9 and TRBJ2-7, with no clear D. Germline CDR1 reads SEHNR; CDR2 reads FQNEAQ (reference sequence). Between the trimmed V and J ends, which lost 4 bases and 4 bases, there was a span of 5 bases. The CDR3 spans 11 residues. The CDR3 DNA sequence: TGTGCCAGCAGCTCCCAATACGAGCAGTACTTC. Its translation is CASSSQYEQYF. Full variable domain (rest looked up from reference TRBV7-9 and TRBJ2-7): DTGVSQNPRHKITKRGQNVTFRCDPISEHNRLYWYRQTLGQGPEFLTYFQNEAQLEKSRLLSDRFSAERPKGSFSTLEIQRTEQGDSAMYLCASSSQYEQYFGPGTRLTVT.

The gene calls are TRBV15 and TRBJ2-2; maybe TRBD2 (6 bases). The CDR3 length is 18 residues. V was cut by 0 bases and J by 4 bases, with 18 bases left in between. Germline-derived CDR1 and CDR2 are LNHNV and YYDKDF (reference sequence). CDR3 sequence: CATSRDRAELARTGELFF. The CDR3 DNA follows: TGTGCCACCAGCAGAGATAGGGCAGAGCTAGCGCGCACCGGGGAGCTGTTTTTT.

The chain combines TRBV27 with TRBJ2-7; D gene ambiguous. Trimming took 4 bases from V and 0 from J, leaving 13 bases between them. Per germline, CDR1 MNHEY and CDR2 SMNVEV (reference sequence). This CDR3 region has 15 residues. Here the CDR3 reads CASSSEQDLSYEQYF. The CDR3 DNA is TGTGCCAGCAGTTCCGAGCAGGATCTCTCCTACGAGCAGTACTTC.

The rearrangement links TRBV3-1 (or the pseudogene TRBV3-2) to TRBJ1-2; D may be TRBD1 (6 bases). The CDR3 totals 16 residues. Germline CDR1 is LGHDT and CDR2 is YNNKEL (reference sequence). Trimming cost V 1 base and J 4 bases, with 16 bases left between them. The DNA of the CDR3 is TGTGCCAGCAGCCAAGCTGACAGGCAAAGGGGCTATGGCTACACCTTC. It specifies CASSQADRQRGYGYTF.

The chain links TRBV5-1 to TRBJ1-1, with D hard to call. Deletions cut 0 bases from V and 6 bases from J, with 6 bases between. The CDR3 contains 12 residues. Germline values: CDR1 SGHRS, CDR2 YFSETQ. The CDR3 DNA follows: TGCGCCAGCAGCTTGGGTCAGTCTGAAGCTTTCTTT. Protein product: CASSLGQSEAFF.

The J gene is TRBJ1-4, the V gene TRBV3-1 (or the pseudogene TRBV3-2); D gene unclear. Per germline, CDR1 LGHDT and CDR2 YNNKEL (reference sequence). CDR3 size: 12 residues. V was cut by 7 bases and J by 2 bases, with 5 bases left in between. CDR3 bases: TGTGCCAGCAAGCGTACTAATGAAAAACTGTTTTTT. Its translation: CASKRTNEKLFF.

This chain joins TRBV9 and TRBJ1-2, with TRBD1 identical over 7 bases. CDR1 SGDLS and CDR2 YYNGEE come from the germline V gene. V dropped 0 bases and J dropped 8; count of bases not matched to a gene: 7. The CDR3 sequence is 14 residues long. This CDR3 is CASSVGVQGTGYTF. CDR3 bases: TGTGCCAGCAGCGTAGGGGTACAGGGGACAGGCTACACCTTC.

This chain links TRBV6-5 with TRBJ1-5; no reliable D call. Germline-derived CDR1 and CDR2 are MNHEY and SVGAGI. Deletions cut 6 bases from V and 0 bases from J, with 12 bases between. The CDR3 consists of 15 residues. CDR3 loop: CASRADGFSNQPQHF. The CDR3 bases are TGTGCCAGCAGGGCGGACGGGTTTAGCAATCAGCCCCAGCATTTT.

This clone was seen only once. The V and J genes are TRBV2 and TRBJ2-1; 9 positions agree with TRBD2. From germline, CDR1 is SNHLY and CDR2 FYNNEI. V was pared by 6 bases and J by 10 bases, with 10 bases of the junction left unmatched. This CDR3 region has 14 residues. The CDR3 DNA reads TGTGCCAGCAGCCCCCTAGCGGGAACAGGGGAGCAGTTCTTC. Translated, it gives CASSPLAGTGEQFF.

The CDR3 spells CASSARQEPKVDTQYF. The CDR3, as DNA: TGTGCCAGCAGCGCGCGACAGGAACCGAAGGTTGATACGCAGTATTTT. V is TRBV4-2 and J is TRBJ2-3; the D gene is possibly TRBD1 (6 bases). Germline V lookup: CDR1 LGHNA, CDR2 YNFKEQ. Between the trimmed V and J ends, which lost 5 bases and 6 bases, there was a span of 21 bases. This CDR3 is 16 amino acids long.

This chain links TRBV5-1 with TRBJ1-6; tentatively, D is TRBD1 (6 bases). CDR3 length equals 16 residues. In germline, CDR1 is SGHRS, CDR2 YFSETQ. Trimming stripped 0 bases from V and 7 bases from J, with 14 bases between. DNA of the CDR3: TGCGCCAGCAGCTTGGGTTCCGGTCAGGGGAATTCACCCCTCCACTTT. This codes for CASSLGSGQGNSPLHF.